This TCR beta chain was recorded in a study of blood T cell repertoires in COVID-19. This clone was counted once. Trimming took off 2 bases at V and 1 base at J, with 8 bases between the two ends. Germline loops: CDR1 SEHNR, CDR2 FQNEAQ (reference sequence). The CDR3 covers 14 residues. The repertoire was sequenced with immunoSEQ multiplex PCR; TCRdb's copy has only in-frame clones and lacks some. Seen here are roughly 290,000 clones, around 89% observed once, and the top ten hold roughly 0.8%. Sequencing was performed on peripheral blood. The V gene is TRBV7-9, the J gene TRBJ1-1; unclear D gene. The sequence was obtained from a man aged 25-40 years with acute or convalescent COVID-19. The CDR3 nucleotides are TGTGCCAGCAGCTTACAGGTGCCGAACACTGAAGCTTTCTTT. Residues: CASSLQVPNTEAFF.